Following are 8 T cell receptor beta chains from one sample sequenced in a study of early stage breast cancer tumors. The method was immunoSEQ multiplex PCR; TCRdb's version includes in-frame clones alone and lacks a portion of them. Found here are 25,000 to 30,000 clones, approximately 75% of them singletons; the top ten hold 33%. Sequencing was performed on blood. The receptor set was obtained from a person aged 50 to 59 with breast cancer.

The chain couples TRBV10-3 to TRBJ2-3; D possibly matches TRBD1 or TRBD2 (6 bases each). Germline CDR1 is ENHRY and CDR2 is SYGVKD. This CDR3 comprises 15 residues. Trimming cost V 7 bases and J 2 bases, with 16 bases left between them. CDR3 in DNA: TGTGCCATCACGAGAGGAGGGGGACCCACAGATACGCAGTATTTT. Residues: CAITRGGGPTDTQYF.

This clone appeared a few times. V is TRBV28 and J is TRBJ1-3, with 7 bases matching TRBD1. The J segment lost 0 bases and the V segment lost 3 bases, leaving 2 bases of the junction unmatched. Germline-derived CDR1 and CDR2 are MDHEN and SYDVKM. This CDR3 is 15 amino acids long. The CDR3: CASSLGQSSGNTIYF. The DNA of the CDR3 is TGTGCCAGCAGTTTGGGACAGTCCTCTGGAAACACCATATATTTT.

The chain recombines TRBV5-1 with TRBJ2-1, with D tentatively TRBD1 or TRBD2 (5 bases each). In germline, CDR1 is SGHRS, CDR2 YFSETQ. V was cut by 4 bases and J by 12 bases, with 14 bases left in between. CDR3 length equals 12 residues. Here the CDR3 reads CASSPTGTPQFF. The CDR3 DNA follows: TGCGCCAGCAGCCCTACCGGGACCCCGCAGTTCTTC. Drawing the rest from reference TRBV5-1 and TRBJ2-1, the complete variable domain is KAGVTQTPRYLIKTRGQQVTLSCSPISGHRSVSWYQQTPGQGLQFLFEYFSETQRNKGNFPGRFSGRQFSNSRSEMNVSTLELGDSALYLCASSPTGTPQFFGPGTRLTVL.

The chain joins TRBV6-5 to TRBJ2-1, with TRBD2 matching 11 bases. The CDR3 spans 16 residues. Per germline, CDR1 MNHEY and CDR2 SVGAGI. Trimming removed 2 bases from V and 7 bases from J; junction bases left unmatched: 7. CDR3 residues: CASSYGWLAGGNEQFF. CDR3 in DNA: TGTGCCAGCAGTTACGGTTGGCTAGCGGGAGGAAATGAGCAGTTCTTC.

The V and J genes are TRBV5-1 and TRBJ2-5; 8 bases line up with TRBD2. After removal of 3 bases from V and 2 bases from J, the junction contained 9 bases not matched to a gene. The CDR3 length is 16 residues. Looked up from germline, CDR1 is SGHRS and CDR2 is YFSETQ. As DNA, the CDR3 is TGCGCCAGCAGCTCGGGATTAGCGGGGCGACAAGAGACCCAGTACTTC. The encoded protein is CASSSGLAGRQETQYF.

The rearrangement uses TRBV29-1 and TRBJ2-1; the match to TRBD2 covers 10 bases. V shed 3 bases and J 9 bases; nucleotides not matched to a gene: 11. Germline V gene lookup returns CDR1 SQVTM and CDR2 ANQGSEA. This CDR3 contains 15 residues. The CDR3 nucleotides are TGCAGCGTTGACTCTGGACTAGCGGCCCGATTTGAGCAGTTCTTC. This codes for CSVDSGLAARFEQFF.

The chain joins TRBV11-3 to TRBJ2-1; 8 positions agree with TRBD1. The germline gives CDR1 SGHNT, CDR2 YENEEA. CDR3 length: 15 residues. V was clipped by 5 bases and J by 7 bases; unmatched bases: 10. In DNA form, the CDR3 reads TGTGCCAGCAGCGCCGACAGGGGATATTGGAATGAGCAGTTCTTC. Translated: CASSADRGYWNEQFF.

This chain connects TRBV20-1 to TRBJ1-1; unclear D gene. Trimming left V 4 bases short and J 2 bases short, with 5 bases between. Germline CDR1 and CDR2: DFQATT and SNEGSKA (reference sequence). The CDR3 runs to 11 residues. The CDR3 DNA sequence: TGCAGTGCTACGACAAACACTGAAGCTTTCTTT. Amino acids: CSATTNTEAFF.